The clone carrying this T cell receptor (beta chain) was observed many times. Trimming pared 2 bases from V and 2 bases from J, leaving 9 bases between. CDR1 DFQATT and CDR2 SNEGSKA come from the germline V gene (reference sequence). CDR3 size: 13 residues. The sample is drawn from a study of neurological immune-mediated disorders. 5'RACE generated cDNA with 10-nucleotide random UMIs. Over 170 million TCR-beta sequences from 15-18 subjects came from every sequencing run. TCRdb ran MiXCR on the 5' RACE reads and lists one entry per CDR3 protein. The sample lists about 14,000 distinct CDR3 sequences, under 11% seen once, with about 25% in the top ten. Unsorted libraries were generated from 2 million PBMCs held at -80 degrees C.

This rearrangement joins TRBV20-1 to TRBJ2-5; D gene ambiguous. Sequencing used PBMCs. This sequence originates from a woman in her thirties or forties in good health. CDR3 amino acids: CSARWLQQETQYF. The DNA for the CDR3 is TGCAGTGCTAGATGGTTACAGCAAGAGACCCAGTACTTC.